The T cell receptor (beta chain) under discussion was sequenced for a study of shared clonotypes between healthy human individuals. Clones were sequenced by immunoSEQ multiplex PCR, and TCRdb holds only the in-frame ones, with some missing. The sample holds fewer than 1.4 million clones; about four fifths are singletons and the top ten take roughly 0.62%. Ten or more counts support this clone. Its antigen remains unknown. Overall study findings and caveats: Rarefaction curves obtained for sorted subsets showed sequencing incomplete despite large depth.

Sample: memory CD4+ T cells from PBMCs. Documented subset: CD45RA-negative fraction. The sequence derives from a man aged 18 to 29 in good health. Some clones in this sample may be carry-over from other donors' samples.

The CDR3 DNA reads as TGTGCCAGCAGCCGGCGGGCTTATGGCTACACCTTC. This gives the protein CASSRRAYGYTF. The V call is TRBV14, the J call TRBJ1-2, with D hard to call. V shed 4 bases and J shed 5 bases, with 8 bases lying between them. The CDR3 covers 12 residues. Looked up from germline, CDR1 is SGHDN and CDR2 is FVKESK.